What follows are 31 T cell receptor beta chains derived from one specimen sequenced in a study of T cell repertoires in cytomegalovirus infection. TCRdb re-called the reads with MiXCR, one entry per CDR3 protein. Among 350,000 to 550,000 distinct CDR3 sequences, approximately 31% were seen once, and the ten largest hold roughly 13%. The source material was PBMCs. These receptors all come from a human donor in good health (CMV status not recorded). Some clones in this sample may be carry-over from other donors' samples.

The gene calls are TRBV12-5 and TRBJ2-1; 8 positions match TRBD2. J was trimmed by 2 bases and V by 1 base; bases with no gene match: 4. Germline CDR1 LGHNT, CDR2 FRNRAP. This CDR3 has 16 amino acids. Here the CDR3 DNA reads TGTGCTAGTGGTTTGGACCGGGGGGGGGCCTACAATGAGCAGTTCTTC. This sequence encodes CASGLDRGGAYNEQFF.

Only a few counts were recorded for this clonotype. V usage is TRBV7-2 and J usage is TRBJ2-1; D ambiguous. The CDR3 consists of 12 residues. Germline loops: CDR1 SGHTA, CDR2 FQGNSA. The V and J ends lost 5 bases and 14 bases respectively, with 16 bases between them. CDR3 coding DNA: TGTGCCAGCAGCCCAGGTGGGATTGTTAAGTTCTTC. Protein: CASSPGGIVKFF.

Ten or more counts support this clonotype. The chain carries TRBV6-1 and TRBJ1-5; no definite D call. The CDR3 consists of 13 residues. In germline, CDR1 is MNHNS, CDR2 SASEGT. The V and J ends lost 3 bases and 4 bases respectively, with 7 bases between them. The CDR3 reads CASSDRSNQPQHF. In DNA form, the CDR3 reads TGTGCCAGCAGTGACAGATCTAATCAGCCCCAGCATTTT.

The rearrangement uses TRBV6-6 and TRBJ2-3; possible D gene TRBD2, 7 bases. This CDR3 has 18 residues. The germline V gene has CDR1 MNHNY and CDR2 SVGAGI (reference sequence). Trimming cost V 11 bases and J 6 bases, with 33 bases left between them. DNA of the CDR3: TGTGCCGGCGGGAGACGTAGTCGGGGGGCTTCCGGCGGGGATACGCAGTATTTT. It encodes CAGGRRSRGASGGDTQYF.

This clonotype was found a few times. The V call is TRBV25-1, the J call TRBJ2-3; TRBD1 agrees at 9 bases. J gave up 3 bases and V 5 bases, and 6 bases lay outside the gene matches. The germline CDR1 and CDR2 sequences are MGHDK and SYGVNS. This CDR3 has 15 amino acids. The CDR3: CASSTDRGGTDTQYF. The CDR3 DNA is TGTGCCAGCAGTACGGACAGGGGAGGGACAGATACGCAGTATTTT.

V is TRBV11-2 and J is TRBJ2-5; perhaps TRBD2 as D (5 bases). Trimming removed 3 bases from V and 0 bases from J, with 14 bases in between. The CDR3 runs to 16 residues. The germline gives CDR1 SGHAT, CDR2 FQNNGV. CDR3: CASSFLSGLNQETQYF. CDR3 bases: TGTGCCAGCAGCTTTCTTTCGGGGTTAAACCAAGAGACCCAGTACTTC.

The sample holds a few counts of this clonotype. The CDR3 DNA follows: TGTGCCAGCAGCCGGACTAGCGGGGGGTTAGATACGCAGTATTTT. Protein product: CASSRTSGGLDTQYF. This rearrangement joins TRBV7-2 to TRBJ2-3, with 14 bases identical to TRBD2. Trimming at V came to 5 bases and at J to 5 bases, leaving 3 bases not matched to a gene. CDR1 is SGHTA, CDR2 FQGNSA, per germline. There are 15 residues in the CDR3. Complete variable domain (other parts from reference TRBV7-2 and TRBJ2-3): GAGVSQSPSNKVTEKGKDVELRCDPISGHTALYWYRQSLGQGLEFLIYFQGNSAPDKSGLPSDRFSAERTGGSVSTLTIQRTQQEDSAVYLCASSRTSGGLDTQYFGPGTRLTVL.

This clonotype was found a few times. The chain is built from TRBV7-9 and TRBJ2-5; TRBD1 might be the D (6 bases). CDR1 SEHNR and CDR2 FQNEAQ come from the germline V gene (reference sequence). This CDR3 contains 14 residues. Trimming left V 5 bases short and J 4 bases short, with 14 bases between. CDR3 region: CASSANRDRETQYF. The DNA of the CDR3 is TGTGCCAGCAGCGCGAACAGGGACCGAGAGACCCAGTACTTC.

The chain recombines TRBV19 with TRBJ1-1; 8 bases match TRBD1. Per the germline V gene, CDR1 is LNHDA and CDR2 is SQIVND (reference sequence). After removal of 7 bases from V and 1 base from J, the junction contained 8 bases not matched to a gene. The CDR3 sequence is 15 residues long. CDR3 loop: CASIRDGTGNTEAFF. The CDR3 nucleotides read TGTGCCAGTATTAGGGACGGGACAGGGAACACTGAAGCTTTCTTT.

The genes are TRBV20-1 and TRBJ2-1; no firm D call. The CDR3 totals 13 residues. The germline V gene has CDR1 DFQATT and CDR2 SNEGSKA (reference sequence). V lost 5 bases and J lost 5, with 13 bases in between. Written as DNA, the CDR3 is TGCAGTGCTCCTCGGCGAGTAAACAATGAGCAGTTCTTC. Protein product: CSAPRRVNNEQFF.

In its sample, this clonotype was seen a few times. The rearrangement links TRBV19 to TRBJ1-5; TRBD1 agrees at 9 bases. The CDR3 spans 14 residues. Germline values: CDR1 LNHDA, CDR2 SQIVND (reference sequence). Germline trimming cut 6 bases from V and 6 bases from J; bases unmatched to any gene: 6. The CDR3 here is CASRLQGAVQPQHF. The CDR3 DNA sequence: TGTGCCAGTAGGCTACAGGGGGCGGTTCAGCCCCAGCATTTT.

The V call is TRBV7-9, the J call TRBJ2-7; 14 bases are shared with TRBD2. Germline V lookup: CDR1 SEHNR, CDR2 FQNEAQ (reference sequence). V dropped 7 bases and J dropped 1; count of bases not matched to a gene: 12. There are 18 residues in the CDR3. CDR3: CASTLSGTSGGPSYEQYF. The CDR3 DNA sequence: TGTGCCAGCACCCTTTCCGGGACTAGCGGGGGACCTTCCTACGAGCAGTACTTC.

This clonotype was seen ten or more times. The chain is built from TRBV19 and TRBJ2-1; D call uncertain. The V and J ends lost 2 bases and 8 bases respectively, with 4 bases between them. The CDR3 loop spans 11 amino acids. Germline V gives CDR1 LNHDA, CDR2 SQIVND (reference sequence). The CDR3 spells CASSIMDEQFF. For the CDR3, the DNA is TGTGCCAGTAGTATAATGGATGAGCAGTTCTTC.

This clonotype turned up a few times. The chain has TRBV12-3 or TRBV12-4 and TRBJ1-1; the D gene is possibly TRBD1 (6 bases). The CDR3 sequence is 13 residues long. V dropped 3 bases and J dropped 4 bases, with 9 bases sitting between them. CDR3: CASSLGGPTEAFF. CDR3 bases: TGTGCCAGCAGTTTGGGGGGGCCCACTGAAGCTTTCTTT.

V and J are TRBV9 and TRBJ1-1, with 10 bases identical to TRBD1. The V segment lost 3 bases and the J segment 5 bases; nucleotides outside the gene matches: 31. Germline CDR1 reads SGDLS; CDR2 reads YYNGEE. The CDR3 has 23 residues. As DNA, the CDR3 is TGTGCCAGCAGCGCCGAGGGGGGACAGGGGACCGGACGGGGAAGATGGGGAGAGACTGAAGCTTTCTTT. Amino acid sequence: CASSAEGGQGTGRGRWGETEAFF. The full variable domain, in which reference TRBV9 and TRBJ1-1 provide the parts outside the CDR3, is DSGVTQTPKHLITATGQRVTLRCSPRSGDLSVYWYQQSLDQGLQFLIQYYNGEERAKGNILERFSAQQFPDLHSELNLSSLELGDSALYFCASSAEGGQGTGRGRWGETEAFFGQGTRLTVV.

With respect to this clonotype: A junction boundary mismatches the germline segment, possibly from a read error. The V and J genes are TRBV28 and TRBJ1-5, with D possibly matching TRBD1 (5 bases). Germline values: CDR1 MDHEN, CDR2 SYDVKM. The CDR3 runs to 16 residues. The CDR3 here is CASSPVTVTSNQPQNF. The CDR3, as DNA: TGTGCCAGCAGTCCAGTGACAGTGACCTCCAATCAGCCCCAGAATTTT.

The chain couples TRBV2 to TRBJ2-1; D is ambiguous. V gave up 6 bases and J gave up 5 bases, with 8 bases separating them. Germline CDR1 SNHLY, CDR2 FYNNEI. The CDR3 sequence is 12 residues long. CDR3 in amino acids: CASSFQDNEQFF. The DNA of the CDR3 is TGTGCCAGCAGCTTTCAAGACAATGAGCAGTTCTTC.

This clonotype was seen only once. The chain combines TRBV18 with TRBJ2-3; TRBD1 aligns across 7 bases. This CDR3 is 15 amino acids long. CDR1 is KGHSH, CDR2 LQKENI, per germline. J lost 3 bases, V lost 3 bases, and 6 bases had no gene match. The CDR3 sequence is CASSPTDRLTDTQYF. CDR3 DNA sequence: TGTGCCAGCTCACCCACGGACAGGCTAACAGATACGCAGTATTTT.

The chain combines TRBV7-3 with TRBJ2-1; TRBD2 aligns across 10 bases. The V segment lost 9 bases and the J segment 7 bases; nucleotides outside the gene matches: 18. CDR1 is SGHTA and CDR2 is FQGTGA in the germline V gene. This CDR3 contains 17 residues. The CDR3 DNA is TGTGCCAGAGGCTTTCGACCACGAGCGGGGGGGGCAAATGAGCAGTTCTTC. This gives the protein CARGFRPRAGGANEQFF.

Many counts were recorded for this clonotype. The gene calls are TRBV7-8 and TRBJ2-2; tentative D call: TRBD1 (6 bases). The germline CDR1 and CDR2 sequences are SGHVS and FQNEAQ. CDR3 length: 16 residues. Trimming stripped 5 bases from V and 8 bases from J, with 21 bases between. CDR3 sequence (DNA): TGTGCCAGCAGCCGCCACAGGGATCGAACACCGGGGGAGCTGTTTTTT. Its translation is CASSRHRDRTPGELFF.

This clonotype was observed many times. This chain joins TRBV4-1 and TRBJ2-1; 9 bases match TRBD2. The V gene's germline CDR1 is MGHRA and CDR2 YSYEKL. Germline trimming cut 0 bases from V and 0 bases from J; bases unmatched to any gene: 9. This CDR3 has 19 residues. The CDR3 loop is CASSQERLAGPSSYNEQFF. Here the CDR3 DNA reads TGCGCCAGCAGCCAAGAAAGGCTAGCGGGGCCAAGCTCCTACAATGAGCAGTTCTTC.

The chain carries TRBV5-1 and TRBJ2-3; TRBD2 matches at 7 bases. The CDR3 runs to 15 residues. CDR1 is SGHRS and CDR2 is YFSETQ in the germline V gene. With V trimmed by 4 bases and J by 3 bases, 8 bases remained unmatched. CDR3 nucleotide sequence: TGCGCCAGCAGCCATAGTGGCGGGGGAACAGATACGCAGTATTTT. Translating gives CASSHSGGGTDTQYF.

There are a few counts of this clonotype. J is TRBJ2-1 and V is TRBV6-1; D gene ambiguous. The V and J ends lost 3 bases and 8 bases respectively, with 11 bases between them. The CDR3 covers 13 residues. Germline values: CDR1 MNHNS, CDR2 SASEGT. The CDR3 loop is CASSEGRRDEQFF. The CDR3 nucleotides are TGTGCCAGCAGTGAGGGCAGACGCGATGAGCAGTTCTTC.

The chain joins TRBV7-6 to TRBJ2-4; no reliable D call. CDR1 is SGHVS and CDR2 is FNYEAQ in the germline V gene. CDR3 length: 15 amino acids. Trimming took 5 bases from V and 0 from J, leaving 11 bases between them. As DNA, the CDR3 is TGTGCCAGCAGCCTAGTAGAGGTAGCCAAAAACATTCAGTACTTC. Translating gives CASSLVEVAKNIQYF.

This sequence joins TRBV7-6 and TRBJ1-2; a possible D gene is TRBD1 (6 bases). Germline V gives CDR1 SGHVS, CDR2 FNYEAQ. The CDR3 totals 17 residues. Trimming removed 6 bases from V and 4 bases from J, with 24 bases in between. CDR3 residues: CASSIPSPEDRLYGYTF. The CDR3 nucleotides read TGTGCCAGCAGTATCCCGTCCCCCGAGGACAGACTCTATGGCTACACCTTC.

Many counts were recorded for this clonotype. This chain uses TRBV7-2 with TRBJ2-7, with 13 bases fitting TRBD2. The V segment lost 3 bases and the J segment 3 bases; nucleotides outside the gene matches: 5. This CDR3 region has 16 residues. The germline V gene encodes CDR1 SGHTA and CDR2 FQGNSA. The CDR3 region has the DNA TGTGCCAGCAGCTTGGGCGGACTAGCGGGGGTCTACGAGCAGTACTTC. Amino acids: CASSLGGLAGVYEQYF.

The CDR3 nucleotides read TGTGCCAGCAGTGAAGGACAGGGGTGGAACACTGAAGCTTTCTTT. Its protein is CASSEGQGWNTEAFF. V usage is TRBV6-1 and J usage is TRBJ1-1, with 8 bases lining up with TRBD1. The CDR3 has 15 residues. Trimming removed 1 base from V and 1 base from J; junction bases left unmatched: 2. Germline CDR1 is MNHNS and CDR2 is SASEGT.

The V call is TRBV14, the J call TRBJ1-2, with unresolved D. V was cut by 1 base and J by 8 bases, with 11 bases left in between. CDR1 and CDR2 from the germline V gene are SGHDN and FVKESK. The CDR3 is made up of 13 amino acids. The CDR3 here is CASSQVVRGGYTF. CDR3 sequence (DNA): TGTGCCAGCAGCCAAGTGGTGCGCGGGGGCTACACCTTC.

The rearrangement joins TRBV20-1 to TRBJ2-7, with D tentatively TRBD1 (5 bases). Germline lookup yields CDR1 DFQATT and CDR2 SNEGSKA (reference sequence). With 1 base removed from V and 0 bases from J, the gap between germline ends came to 10 bases. CDR3 size: 14 residues. CDR3 region: CSARVKDISYEQYF. The CDR3 DNA sequence: TGCAGTGCTAGAGTCAAGGACATCTCCTACGAGCAGTACTTC.

This clonotype was seen a single time. The chain has TRBV5-6 and TRBJ2-1; D not resolved. The CDR3 is made up of 13 amino acids. V was clipped by 4 bases and J by 8 bases, with 13 bases between them. Germline CDR1 and CDR2: SGHDT and YYEEEE. CDR3 coding DNA: TGTGCCAGCAGCGTCCTTATCTCAGATGAGCAGTTCTTC. This encodes CASSVLISDEQFF.

The sample holds a few counts of this clonotype. The chain is built from TRBV11-3 and TRBJ2-2; 11 bases align to TRBD2. From germline, CDR1 is SGHNT and CDR2 YENEEA. The CDR3 is 17 amino acids. Trimming cost V 3 bases and J 4 bases; bases outside gene matches: 7. This CDR3 reads CASSFSSGGAGTGELFF. For the CDR3, the DNA is TGTGCCAGCAGCTTCAGTAGCGGGGGGGCCGGCACCGGGGAGCTGTTTTTT. Variable domain in full (rest from reference TRBV11-3 and TRBJ2-2): EAGVVQSPRYKIIEKKQPVAFWCNPISGHNTLYWYLQNLGQGPELLIRYENEEAVDDSQLPKDRFSAERLKGVDSTLKIQPAELGDSAVYLCASSFSSGGAGTGELFFGEGSRLTVL.